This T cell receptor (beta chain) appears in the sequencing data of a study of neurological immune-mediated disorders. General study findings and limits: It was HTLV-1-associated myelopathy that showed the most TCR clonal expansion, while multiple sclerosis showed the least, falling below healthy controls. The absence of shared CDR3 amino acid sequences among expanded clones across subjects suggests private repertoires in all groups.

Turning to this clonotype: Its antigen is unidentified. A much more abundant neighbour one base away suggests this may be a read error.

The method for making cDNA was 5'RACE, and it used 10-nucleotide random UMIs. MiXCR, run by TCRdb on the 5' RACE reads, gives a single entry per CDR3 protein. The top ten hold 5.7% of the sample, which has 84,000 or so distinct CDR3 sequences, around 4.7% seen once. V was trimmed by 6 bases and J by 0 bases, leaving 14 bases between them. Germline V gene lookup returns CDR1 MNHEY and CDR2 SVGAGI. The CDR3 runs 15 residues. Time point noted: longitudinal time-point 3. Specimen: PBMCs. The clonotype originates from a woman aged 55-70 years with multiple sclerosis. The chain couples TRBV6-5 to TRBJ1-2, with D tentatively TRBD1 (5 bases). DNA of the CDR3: TGTGCCAGCAGGTCCACCGGGGCACCTAACTATGGCTACACCTTC. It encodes CASRSTGAPNYGYTF.